A single sample is the source of the 24 T cell receptor beta chains below, sequenced in a study of blood T cell repertoires in COVID-19. The repertoire was sequenced with immunoSEQ multiplex PCR; TCRdb's copy has only in-frame clones and lacks some. This table has roughly 250,000 clones, roughly 83% appearing once. Sequencing was done on a sample of peripheral blood. The receptors derive from an elderly woman with acute or convalescent COVID-19.

This sequence joins TRBV19 and TRBJ2-1, with TRBD2 matching 7 bases. The germline V gene encodes CDR1 LNHDA and CDR2 SQIVND (reference sequence). This CDR3 comprises 15 residues. V shed 2 bases, J shed 4 bases, and the junction held 5 bases outside the gene matches. CDR3 amino acids: CASSIKAGSYNEQFF. CDR3 DNA: TGTGCCAGTAGTATAAAAGCGGGGTCGTACAATGAGCAGTTCTTC.

This rearrangement joins TRBV4-1 to TRBJ1-2, with TRBD1 matching 9 bases. CDR1 MGHRA and CDR2 YSYEKL come from the germline V gene. The CDR3 consists of 15 residues. V gave up 0 bases and J gave up 9 bases; unmatched junction bases: 8. The CDR3 loop is CASSQDERTGVRYTF. CDR3 in DNA: TGCGCCAGCAGCCAAGATGAAAGGACAGGGGTCCGCTACACCTTC.

The count of this clone is one. V usage is TRBV7-9 and J usage is TRBJ1-1; D is unclear. V lost 5 bases, J lost 0 bases, and 13 bases lay in between. CDR1 and CDR2 from the germline V gene are SEHNR and FQNEAQ (reference sequence). CDR3 length equals 15 residues. CDR3 loop: CASSPPSGLNTEAFF. In nucleotides, the CDR3 is TGTGCCAGCAGCCCGCCGAGCGGCCTGAACACTGAAGCTTTCTTT.

The CDR3 coding sequence is TGTGCCACCAGCTCTCGATCCCCACAGGGGGTAAGGGGCTACACCTTC. This sequence encodes CATSSRSPQGVRGYTF. The chain joins TRBV15 to TRBJ1-2, with TRBD1 matching 8 bases. Germline V gene lookup returns CDR1 LNHNV and CDR2 YYDKDF (reference sequence). This CDR3 spans 16 amino acids. J lost 8 bases, V lost 5 bases, and 16 bases had no gene match.

In its sample, this clone was seen once. CDR3 nucleotides: TGTGCCAGCAGTTTAAAGGGCTTGGCGGGGGTCGGCACCGGGGAGCTGTTTTTT. Residues: CASSLKGLAGVGTGELFF. The chain uses TRBV27 and TRBJ2-2; 7 nucleotides agree with TRBD2. The CDR3 consists of 18 residues. Germline-derived CDR1 and CDR2 are MNHEY and SMNVEV (reference sequence). Losses at the gene ends were 2 bases for V and 4 bases for J; bases not matched to a gene: 13.

This chain joins TRBV6-1 and TRBJ2-3; no reliable D call. The V end lost 2 bases, the J end lost 0 bases, and 12 bases lay between the germline ends. CDR3 length: 16 amino acids. Germline-derived CDR1 and CDR2 are MNHNS and SASEGT. Written as DNA, the CDR3 is TGTGCCAGCAGTGAACTTCCAGCGTCTAGCACAGATACGCAGTATTTT. Translation: CASSELPASSTDTQYF.

The genes are TRBV5-1 and TRBJ2-3; TRBD1 aligns across 9 bases. The J segment lost 1 base and the V segment lost 4 bases, leaving 7 bases of the junction unmatched. Germline CDR1 is SGHRS and CDR2 is YFSETQ. The CDR3 has 16 residues. The CDR3 spells CASSKDRGVGTDTQYF. The CDR3 nucleotides are TGCGCCAGCAGCAAGGACAGGGGAGTAGGCACAGATACGCAGTATTTT.

The genes are TRBV6-1 and TRBJ1-5; D is ambiguous. The CDR3 has 13 amino acids. The V and J ends lost 8 bases and 2 bases respectively, with 10 bases between them. CDR1 is MNHNS and CDR2 is SASEGT in the germline V gene. The CDR3 region has the DNA TGTGCCAGCTGCCACGGGGGCAATCAGCCCCAGCATTTT. As protein: CASCHGGNQPQHF.

This chain uses TRBV5-1 with TRBJ2-3, with 7 bases lining up with TRBD1. The CDR3 sequence is 14 residues long. The germline gives CDR1 SGHRS, CDR2 YFSETQ. With 4 bases clipped from V and 4 bases from J, the junction kept 6 bases outside the gene matches. The CDR3: CASSLWDSSDTQYF. Here the CDR3 DNA reads TGCGCCAGCAGCCTTTGGGACAGTTCAGATACGCAGTATTTT.

The chain recombines TRBV13 with TRBJ1-2; TRBD1 aligns across 9 bases. The CDR3 length is 14 residues. V was pared by 2 bases and J by 7 bases, with 5 bases of the junction left unmatched. CDR1 and CDR2 (germline): PRHDT, FYEKMQ (reference sequence). Here the CDR3 reads CASSLIGTGSGYTF. Written as DNA, the CDR3 is TGTGCCAGCAGCTTAATCGGGACAGGGTCTGGCTACACCTTC. The entire variable domain, with the rest obtained from reference TRBV13 and TRBJ1-2, is as follows: AAGVIQSPRHLIKEKRETATLKCYPIPRHDTVYWYQQGPGQDPQFLISFYEKMQSDKGSIPDRFSAQQFSDYHSELNMSSLELGDSALYFCASSLIGTGSGYTFGSGTRLTVV.

The chain joins TRBV7-9 to TRBJ2-2; TRBD2 might be the D (6 bases). V lost 5 bases, J lost 11 bases, and 18 bases lay in between. Germline V gene lookup returns CDR1 SEHNR and CDR2 FQNEAQ (reference sequence). The CDR3 covers 14 residues. In DNA form, the CDR3 reads TGTGCCAGCAGCGGGACTCTAGCTGGCGGAGAGCTGTTTTTT. Protein product: CASSGTLAGGELFF.

This chain uses TRBV28 with TRBJ2-2; D might be TRBD2 (6 bases). The CDR3 has 14 amino acids. Per germline, CDR1 MDHEN and CDR2 SYDVKM. V lost 3 bases and J 4 bases, leaving 9 bases between the germline ends. This chain's CDR3 is CASSLGGSTGELFF. The CDR3 DNA is TGTGCCAGCAGTTTGGGAGGCAGCACCGGGGAGCTGTTTTTT.

V usage is TRBV19 and J usage is TRBJ2-5, with 11 bases fitting TRBD1. Germline-derived CDR1 and CDR2 are LNHDA and SQIVND (reference sequence). V dropped 3 bases and J dropped 4; count of bases not matched to a gene: 4. The CDR3 loop spans 15 amino acids. CDR3 sequence: CASSMRTGGTETQYF. The CDR3 nucleotides are TGTGCCAGTAGTATGCGGACAGGGGGCACAGAGACCCAGTACTTC. The full variable domain, rest sourced from reference TRBV19 and TRBJ2-5, is DGGITQSPKYLFRKEGQNVTLSCEQNLNHDAMYWYRQDPGQGLRLIYYSQIVNDFQKGDIAEGYSVSREKKESFPLTVTSAQKNPTAFYLCASSMRTGGTETQYFGPGTRLLVL.

This clone was counted only a few times. J is TRBJ2-3 and V is TRBV19; 13 bases align to TRBD2. The CDR3 is 17 amino acids. Looked up from germline, CDR1 is LNHDA and CDR2 is SQIVND (reference sequence). V shed 5 bases, J shed 1 base, and the junction held 6 bases outside the gene matches. The CDR3 DNA sequence: TGTGCCAGTAGTCCTGGACTAGCGGGGGCGCGCACAGATACGCAGTATTTT. It yields the protein CASSPGLAGARTDTQYF.

V and J are TRBV19 and TRBJ1-5, with 7 bases fitting TRBD1. The V and J ends lost 5 bases and 5 bases, in that order; junction bases with no gene match: 9. The CDR3 is 15 amino acids. The germline V gene has CDR1 LNHDA and CDR2 SQIVND (reference sequence). The CDR3 protein is CASSPQTGNYQPQHF. The CDR3 DNA reads TGTGCCAGTAGTCCACAGACAGGGAATTATCAGCCCCAGCATTTT. The complete variable domain, with remaining parts taken from reference TRBV19 and TRBJ1-5, reads DGGITQSPKYLFRKEGQNVTLSCEQNLNHDAMYWYRQDPGQGLRLIYYSQIVNDFQKGDIAEGYSVSREKKESFPLTVTSAQKNPTAFYLCASSPQTGNYQPQHFGDGTRLSIL.

This clone has a single count. The chain recombines TRBV27 with TRBJ2-5; D is perhaps TRBD2 (6 bases). The CDR3 covers 14 residues. Germline-derived CDR1 and CDR2 are MNHEY and SMNVEV (reference sequence). V gave up 6 bases and J gave up 5 bases, with 16 bases separating them. The CDR3 reads CASRPSLAGETQYF. The CDR3, as DNA: TGTGCCAGCAGGCCCTCACTAGCCGGGGAGACCCAGTACTTC.

The chain carries TRBV12-3 or TRBV12-4 and TRBJ1-2; D not certain. The V and J ends lost 10 bases and 2 bases respectively, with 14 bases between them. CDR3 size: 13 residues. The CDR3 DNA reads TGTGCCATCATAGGGAGGGCCAACTATGGCTACACCTTC. It is translated as CAIIGRANYGYTF.

The rearrangement uses TRBV2 and TRBJ2-3, with 11 bases lining up with TRBD2. This CDR3 spans 15 amino acids. Germline V gives CDR1 SNHLY, CDR2 FYNNEI. With V trimmed by 6 bases and J by 1 base, 3 bases remained unmatched. In nucleotides, the CDR3 is TGTGCCAGCAGGGGGGGACTAGCGGGCACAGATACGCAGTATTTT. Translating it yields CASRGGLAGTDTQYF.

The chain links TRBV18 to TRBJ2-1, with TRBD2 identical over 11 bases. The CDR3 is made up of 15 amino acids. V shed 1 base and J 9 bases; nucleotides not matched to a gene: 5. From germline, CDR1 is KGHSH and CDR2 LQKENI. The CDR3 region is CASSPLAGGPGEQFF. The DNA for the CDR3 is TGTGCCAGCTCACCACTAGCGGGGGGGCCTGGTGAGCAGTTCTTC.

This chain links TRBV6-5 with TRBJ2-1; D uncertain. CDR3 size: 13 residues. Per germline, CDR1 MNHEY and CDR2 SVGAGI. Between the trimmed V and J ends, which lost 0 bases and 9 bases, there was a span of 9 bases. CDR3 loop: CASSYSGQPEQFF. In nucleotides, the CDR3 is TGTGCCAGCAGTTACTCTGGGCAACCTGAGCAGTTCTTC.

The gene calls are TRBV3-1 (or the pseudogene TRBV3-2) and TRBJ1-4; D is uncertain. The CDR3 loop spans 14 amino acids. The V gene's germline CDR1 is LGHDT and CDR2 YNNKEL (reference sequence). The V and J ends lost 4 bases and 8 bases respectively, with 14 bases between them. The DNA of the CDR3 is TGTGCCAGCAGCCCACGACCCGGAGGCGAAAAACTGTTTTTT. Amino acids: CASSPRPGGEKLFF.

The rearrangement joins TRBV5-4 to TRBJ2-3; D uncertain. The CDR3 length is 13 residues. CDR1 is SGHNT, CDR2 YYREEE, per germline (reference sequence). Trimming stripped 0 bases from V and 6 bases from J, with 8 bases between. As DNA, the CDR3 is TGTGCCAGCAGCTTGGCGACCAGGGATACGCAGTATTTT. It translates to CASSLATRDTQYF.

This chain uses TRBV6-5 with TRBJ1-2; the D is unclear. The V end was cut by 6 bases, the J end by 8 bases, with 16 bases between. Germline values: CDR1 MNHEY, CDR2 SVGAGI. This CDR3 spans 13 amino acids. Written as DNA, the CDR3 is TGTGCCAGCAGCCGGCGGGGAGGACGGGGCTACACCTTC. Encoded protein: CASSRRGGRGYTF.

The J gene is TRBJ1-2, the V gene TRBV25-1, with a tentative D call TRBD1 (5 bases). The CDR3 extends over 12 amino acids. Germline V gene sequence: CDR1 MGHDK, CDR2 SYGVNS. V was clipped by 3 bases and J by 8 bases, with 10 bases between them. This CDR3 is CASSDGGWGYTF. The CDR3 DNA is TGTGCCAGCAGTGACGGGGGATGGGGCTACACCTTC.